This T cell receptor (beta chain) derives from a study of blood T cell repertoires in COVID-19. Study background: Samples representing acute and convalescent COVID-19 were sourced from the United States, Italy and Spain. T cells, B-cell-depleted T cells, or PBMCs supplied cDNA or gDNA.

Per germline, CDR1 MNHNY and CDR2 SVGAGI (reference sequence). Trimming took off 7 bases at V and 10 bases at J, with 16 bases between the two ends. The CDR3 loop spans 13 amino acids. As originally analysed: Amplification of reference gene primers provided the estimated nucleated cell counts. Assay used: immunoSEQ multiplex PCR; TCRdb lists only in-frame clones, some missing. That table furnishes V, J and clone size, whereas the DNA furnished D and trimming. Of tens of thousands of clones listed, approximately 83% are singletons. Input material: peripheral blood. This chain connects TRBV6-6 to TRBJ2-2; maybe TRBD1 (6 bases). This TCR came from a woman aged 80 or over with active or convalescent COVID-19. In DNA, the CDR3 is TGTGCCAGCACCCACCGAGGGGGAGCGGAGCTGTTTTTT. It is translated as CASTHRGGAELFF.